These 28 T cell receptor beta chains came from one sample sequenced in a study of control samples from healthy donors and cancer patients. Method: immunoSEQ multiplex PCR; TCRdb's copy keeps in-frame clones and lacks some. Here the sample spans tens of thousands of clones, 89% being singletons. The specimen sequenced was blood. All receptors come from a middle-aged man in good health.

This clone has just one count. The rearrangement uses TRBV7-2 and TRBJ1-5; tentative D call: TRBD1 (5 bases). V lost 6 bases, J lost 2 bases, and 8 bases lay in between. The CDR3 covers 13 residues. Looked up from germline, CDR1 is SGHTA and CDR2 is FQGNSA. The DNA for the CDR3 is TGTGCCAGCAGTCCCAGGGGCAATCAGCCCCAGCATTTT. Translation gives CASSPRGNQPQHF.

The count of this clone is one. V and J are TRBV27 and TRBJ1-2; no reliable D call. The V and J ends lost 6 bases and 3 bases respectively, with 11 bases between them. The CDR3 loop spans 13 amino acids. Germline V gene sequence: CDR1 MNHEY, CDR2 SMNVEV (reference sequence). This chain's CDR3 is CASSRDQYYGYTF. Written as DNA, the CDR3 is TGTGCCAGCAGCCGAGACCAGTACTATGGCTACACCTTC.

This chain connects TRBV5-4 to TRBJ2-2; 7 nucleotides line up with TRBD2. The ends lost 2 bases at V and 0 bases at J; junction bases unmatched: 4. CDR3 length: 16 residues. Germline assignment: CDR1 SGHNT and CDR2 YYREEE (reference sequence). The CDR3 loop is CASSFSLAANTGELFF. CDR3 bases: TGTGCCAGCAGCTTCTCCCTAGCGGCGAACACCGGGGAGCTGTTTTTT.

The chain carries TRBV30 and TRBJ1-6, with D possibly being TRBD1 (6 bases). Germline V gene lookup returns CDR1 GTSNPN and CDR2 SVGIG (reference sequence). Trimming pared 2 bases from V and 7 bases from J, leaving 9 bases between. CDR3 length: 13 residues. The CDR3 loop reads CAWSLQGNSPLHF. Here the CDR3 DNA reads TGTGCCTGGAGTCTACAGGGAAATTCACCCCTCCACTTT.

The V gene is TRBV7-2, the J gene TRBJ1-3; maybe TRBD1 (5 bases). The ends were cut back, 3 bases at V and 5 bases at J, with 17 bases in the middle. Per the germline V gene, CDR1 is SGHTA and CDR2 is FQGNSA. The CDR3 sequence is 16 residues long. The CDR3 is CASSLEAGLSRNTIYF. The CDR3 nucleotides are TGTGCCAGCAGCTTGGAGGCAGGGCTCTCCAGAAACACCATATATTTT.

The rearrangement joins TRBV7-8 to TRBJ2-6; D is undetermined. The germline V gene has CDR1 SGHVS and CDR2 FQNEAQ. The V and J ends lost 2 bases and 0 bases respectively, with 5 bases between them. The CDR3 totals 15 residues. The CDR3 DNA reads TGTGCCAGCAGCTTATTAGACTCTGGGGCCAACGTCCTGACTTTC. Translated, it gives CASSLLDSGANVLTF.

The genes are TRBV6-5 and TRBJ1-2; D is unclear. CDR1 is MNHEY, CDR2 SVGAGI, per germline. The CDR3 has 15 residues. V lost 5 bases to trimming and J lost 5 bases, with 18 bases between them. In DNA, the CDR3 is TGTGCCAGCAGTAATCGTCGTACCTACAATTATGGCTACACCTTC. Protein product: CASSNRRTYNYGYTF.

The chain is built from TRBV4-1 and TRBJ2-2; D gene uncertain. Germline V gene data show CDR1 as MGHRA and CDR2 as YSYEKL. The CDR3 is made up of 15 amino acids. V was shortened by 1 base and J by 1 base, with 7 bases between the two germline ends. The CDR3 is CASSQAPGNTGELFF. The CDR3 DNA reads TGCGCCAGCAGCCAAGCCCCCGGGAACACCGGGGAGCTGTTTTTT.

The J gene is TRBJ2-7, the V gene TRBV5-4, with 9 bases lining up with TRBD2. This CDR3 is built from 17 residues. Per germline, CDR1 SGHNT and CDR2 YYREEE (reference sequence). With 0 bases clipped from V and 3 bases from J, the junction kept 10 bases outside the gene matches. CDR3 DNA: TGTGCCAGCAGCTTGGACGTCGGGCTAGCGGGGAACTACGAGCAGTACTTC. It translates to CASSLDVGLAGNYEQYF.

This clone was found once. Relative to the germline gene, one junction end is altered; a read error may explain this. This chain connects TRBV29-1 to TRBJ1-3; unclear D gene. CDR1 and CDR2 from the germline V gene are SQVTM and ANQGSEA. This CDR3 is 11 amino acids long. The CDR3 DNA sequence: TGCAGCGTTGGCATTGGAGACACCATATATTTT. Protein product: CSVGIGDTIYF.

The chain employs TRBV7-7 and TRBJ2-2; no reliable D call. Germline V gene data show CDR1 as SSHAT and CDR2 as FNYEAQ (reference sequence). V lost 5 bases, J lost 6 bases, and 19 bases lay in between. This CDR3 comprises 16 residues. Here the CDR3 reads CASSRLVGPFSGELFF. The DNA of the CDR3 is TGTGCCAGCAGCCGTTTGGTCGGACCCTTCTCCGGGGAGCTGTTTTTT. Full variable domain (outside the CDR3, taken from reference TRBV7-7 and TRBJ2-2): GAGVSQSPRYKVTKRGQDVTLRCDPISSHATLYWYQQALGQGPEFLTYFNYEAQPDKSGLPSDRFSAERPEGSISTLTIQRTEQRDSAMYRCASSRLVGPFSGELFFGEGSRLTVL.

The chain has TRBV7-9 and TRBJ1-2; 7 nucleotides line up with TRBD1. Looked up from germline, CDR1 is SEHNR and CDR2 is FQNEAQ (reference sequence). The CDR3 is made up of 13 amino acids. The ends lost 2 bases at V and 8 bases at J; junction bases unmatched: 5. The CDR3, as DNA: TGTGCCAGCAGCTTATTGGGGGACAGCGGCTACACCTTC. Its protein is CASSLLGDSGYTF.

This clone occurred once. This rearrangement joins TRBV6-5 to TRBJ1-2; 9 nucleotides align to TRBD1. Per the germline V gene, CDR1 is MNHEY and CDR2 is SVGAGI. The junction had 8 bases not matched to a gene; V was cut back by 6 bases and J by 9 bases. The CDR3 has 13 residues. Written as DNA, the CDR3 is TGTGCCAGCAGCTCCGGGACAGGGTTGCGCTACACCTTC. This sequence encodes CASSSGTGLRYTF.

Here the CDR3 reads CASSPRGSHNQPQHF. DNA of the CDR3: TGTGCCAGCAGCCCCAGGGGTTCCCACAATCAGCCCCAGCATTTT. The chain joins TRBV5-6 to TRBJ1-5; perhaps TRBD1 as D (6 bases). CDR1 is SGHDT, CDR2 YYEEEE, per germline. This CDR3 has 15 amino acids. Trimming removed 4 bases at V and 3 bases at J, with 14 bases between. The whole variable domain, filled in from reference TRBV5-6 and TRBJ1-5, reads DAGVTQSPTHLIKTRGQQVTLRCSPKSGHDTVSWYQQALGQGPQFIFQYYEEEERQRGNFPDRFSGHQFPNYSSELNVNALLLGDSALYLCASSPRGSHNQPQHFGDGTRLSIL.

The chain recombines TRBV2 with TRBJ1-1; 9 nucleotides align to TRBD1. The CDR3 runs to 13 residues. V lost 5 bases, J lost 5 bases, and 3 bases stayed unmatched. Germline V gene lookup returns CDR1 SNHLY and CDR2 FYNNEI. The CDR3 region has the DNA TGTGCCAGCAGTAAGACAGGGGGAACTGAAGCTTTCTTT. This gives the protein CASSKTGGTEAFF.

The V gene is TRBV24-1, the J gene TRBJ1-2; no firm D call. This CDR3 comprises 13 residues. CDR1 is KGHDR and CDR2 is SFDVKD in the germline V gene. V dropped 0 bases and J dropped 8 bases, with 9 bases sitting between them. The CDR3 bases are TGTGCCACCAGTGATTTGCCTGGGCACGGCTACACCTTC. It codes for CATSDLPGHGYTF.

The chain recombines TRBV5-4 with TRBJ2-2; a possible D gene is TRBD1 (5 bases). The CDR3 is 16 amino acids. The germline V gene encodes CDR1 SGHNT and CDR2 YYREEE (reference sequence). Trimming left V 3 bases short and J 3 bases short, with 15 bases between. CDR3 DNA sequence: TGTGCCAGCAGCTGGGGCGACCAGGGTTACACCGGGGAGCTGTTTTTT. This translates into CASSWGDQGYTGELFF.

This chain joins TRBV7-9 and TRBJ1-2, with 8 bases fitting TRBD1. CDR3 length: 18 residues. Germline trimming cut 5 bases from V and 0 bases from J; bases unmatched to any gene: 14. Per the germline V gene, CDR1 is SEHNR and CDR2 is FQNEAQ (reference sequence). CDR3 amino acids: CASSRARTGYLPNYGYTF. The CDR3, as DNA: TGTGCCAGCAGCCGGGCAAGGACAGGGTACCTACCTAACTATGGCTACACCTTC.

The V and J genes are TRBV27 and TRBJ2-1, with TRBD2 identical over 9 bases. This CDR3 spans 17 amino acids. V shed 4 bases, J shed 8 bases, and the junction held 15 bases outside the gene matches. In germline, CDR1 is MNHEY, CDR2 SMNVEV (reference sequence). The CDR3 spells CASSSLISGGRGDEQFF. The DNA for the CDR3 is TGTGCCAGCAGTTCCCTTATTAGCGGGGGCCGAGGCGATGAGCAGTTCTTC.

The rearrangement joins TRBV4-1 to TRBJ1-1; D is ambiguous. This CDR3 is built from 15 residues. V lost 0 bases and J lost 2, with 10 bases in between. Germline V gives CDR1 MGHRA, CDR2 YSYEKL. The CDR3 DNA reads TGCGCCAGCAGCCAAGATCTCCAGGTCAACACTGAAGCTTTCTTT. This encodes CASSQDLQVNTEAFF.

V usage is TRBV7-6 and J usage is TRBJ1-3; TRBD1 matches 10 bases. The V and J ends lost 3 bases and 2 bases, in that order; junction bases with no gene match: 4. The CDR3 runs 16 residues. Looked up from germline, CDR1 is SGHVS and CDR2 is FNYEAQ. DNA of the CDR3: TGTGCCAGCAGCTTGCTGGGACAGGGGCCTGGAAACACCATATATTTT. As protein: CASSLLGQGPGNTIYF.

The chain is built from TRBV18 and TRBJ1-1; D unresolved. CDR1 and CDR2 from the germline V gene are KGHSH and LQKENI. Trimming cost V 3 bases and J 4 bases, with 12 bases left between them. This CDR3 has 14 amino acids. As DNA, the CDR3 is TGTGCCAGCTCACCGCCCTCCGACCGCACTGAAGCTTTCTTT. This codes for CASSPPSDRTEAFF. Together with reference TRBV18 and TRBJ1-1, the CDR3 gives the full variable domain: NAGVMQNPRHLVRRRGQEARLRCSPMKGHSHVYWYRQLPEEGLKFMVYLQKENIIDESGMPKERFSAEFPKEGPSILRIQQVVRGDSAAYFCASSPPSDRTEAFFGQGTRLTVV.

The chain carries TRBV5-1 and TRBJ2-1; a possible D gene is TRBD2 (6 bases). Looked up from germline, CDR1 is SGHRS and CDR2 is YFSETQ. There are 15 residues in the CDR3. Between the trimmed V and J ends, which lost 0 bases and 2 bases, there was a span of 9 bases. The chain's CDR3 is CASSLAPGAYNEQFF. CDR3 nucleotides: TGCGCCAGCAGCTTGGCTCCGGGGGCCTACAATGAGCAGTTCTTC. The full variable domain, completed using reference TRBV5-1 and TRBJ2-1, is KAGVTQTPRYLIKTRGQQVTLSCSPISGHRSVSWYQQTPGQGLQFLFEYFSETQRNKGNFPGRFSGRQFSNSRSEMNVSTLELGDSALYLCASSLAPGAYNEQFFGPGTRLTVL.

The CDR3 reads CASRRGENYGYTF. CDR3 nucleotide sequence: TGTGCCAGCCGCCGAGGGGAAAACTATGGCTACACCTTC. The rearrangement links TRBV7-2 to TRBJ1-2, with D perhaps matching TRBD1 (5 bases). Germline values: CDR1 SGHTA, CDR2 FQGNSA. The CDR3 length is 13 residues. V lost 8 bases to trimming and J lost 2 bases, with 12 bases between them.

This chain connects TRBV2 to TRBJ1-5; 7 positions match TRBD1. CDR1 and CDR2 from the germline V gene are SNHLY and FYNNEI. CDR3 length: 13 residues. Unmatched junction bases numbered 0, after V lost 3 bases and J lost 4 bases. CDR3 in amino acids: CASSETGNQPQHF. In DNA, the CDR3 is TGTGCCAGCAGTGAGACAGGGAATCAGCCCCAGCATTTT.

The chain links TRBV11-2 to TRBJ1-5, with 7 bases lining up with TRBD1. The CDR3 has 15 amino acids. Per germline, CDR1 SGHAT and CDR2 FQNNGV. Trimming took 5 bases from V and 2 from J; bases not matched to a gene: 6. CDR3 amino acids: CASSLGQSGNQPQHF. DNA of the CDR3: TGTGCCAGCAGCCTGGGACAGAGTGGCAATCAGCCCCAGCATTTT.

V usage is TRBV24-1 and J usage is TRBJ1-5; no clear D gene. CDR1 and CDR2 (germline): KGHDR, SFDVKD. The CDR3 has 18 amino acids. Deletions cut 1 base from V and 0 bases from J, with 15 bases between. CDR3 nucleotides: TGTGCCACCAGTGATTTACCCGGACCGCGAAATAGCAATCAGCCCCAGCATTTT. Its translation: CATSDLPGPRNSNQPQHF.

The V and J genes are TRBV24-1 and TRBJ2-1, with a tentative D call TRBD1 (6 bases). The CDR3 has 13 amino acids. The V end lost 7 bases, the J end lost 4 bases, and 10 bases lay between the germline ends. CDR1 is KGHDR and CDR2 is SFDVKD in the germline V gene. The CDR3 region is CATSPQGYNEQFF. The CDR3 nucleotides are TGTGCCACCAGCCCACAGGGTTACAATGAGCAGTTCTTC.